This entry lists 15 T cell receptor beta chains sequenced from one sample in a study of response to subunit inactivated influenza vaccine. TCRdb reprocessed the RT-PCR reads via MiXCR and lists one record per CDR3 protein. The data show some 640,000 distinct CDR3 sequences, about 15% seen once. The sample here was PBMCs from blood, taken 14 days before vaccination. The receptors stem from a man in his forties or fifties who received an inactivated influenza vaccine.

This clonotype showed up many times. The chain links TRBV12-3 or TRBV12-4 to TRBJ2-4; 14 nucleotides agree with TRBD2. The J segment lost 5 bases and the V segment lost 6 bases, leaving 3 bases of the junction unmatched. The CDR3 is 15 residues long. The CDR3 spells CASSSGLAGENIQYF. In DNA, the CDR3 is TGTGCCAGCAGCTCGGGACTAGCGGGGGAAAACATTCAGTACTTC.

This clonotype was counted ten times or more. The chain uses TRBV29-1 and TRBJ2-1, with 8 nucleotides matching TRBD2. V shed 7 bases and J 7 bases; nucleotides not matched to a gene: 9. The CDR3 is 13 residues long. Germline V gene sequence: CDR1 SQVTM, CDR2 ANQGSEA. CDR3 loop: CSGLTSGSNEQFF. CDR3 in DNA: TGCAGCGGTCTTACCAGCGGGAGTAATGAGCAGTTCTTC.

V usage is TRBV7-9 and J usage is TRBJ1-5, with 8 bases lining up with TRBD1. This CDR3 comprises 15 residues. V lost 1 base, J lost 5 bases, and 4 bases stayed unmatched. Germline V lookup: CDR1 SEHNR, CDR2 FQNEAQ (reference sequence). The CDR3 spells CASSLGTGIDQPQHF. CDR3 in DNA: TGTGCCAGCAGCTTAGGGACAGGGATTGATCAGCCCCAGCATTTT.

The CDR3 sequence is CASSQWGGTNTGELFF. CDR3 nucleotide sequence: TGTGCCAGCAGCCAATGGGGCGGAACGAACACCGGGGAGCTGTTTTTT. V is TRBV3-1 and J is TRBJ2-2; tentatively, D is TRBD1 (5 bases). Between the trimmed V and J ends, which lost 2 bases and 0 bases, there was a span of 10 bases. This CDR3 spans 16 amino acids. Germline values: CDR1 LGHDT, CDR2 YNNKEL (reference sequence).

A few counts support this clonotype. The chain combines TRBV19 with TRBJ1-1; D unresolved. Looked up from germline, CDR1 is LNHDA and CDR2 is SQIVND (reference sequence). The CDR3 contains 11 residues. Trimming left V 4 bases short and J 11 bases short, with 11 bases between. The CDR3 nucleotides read TGTGCCAGTAGTAATCGGGTAGTGGCTTTCTTT. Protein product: CASSNRVVAFF.

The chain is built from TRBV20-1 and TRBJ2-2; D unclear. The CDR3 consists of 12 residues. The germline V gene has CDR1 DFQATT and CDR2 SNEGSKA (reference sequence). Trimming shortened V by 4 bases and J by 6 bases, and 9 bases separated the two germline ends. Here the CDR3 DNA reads TGCAGTGCTACTTCTAGGGCCGGGGAGCTGTTTTTT. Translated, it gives CSATSRAGELFF.

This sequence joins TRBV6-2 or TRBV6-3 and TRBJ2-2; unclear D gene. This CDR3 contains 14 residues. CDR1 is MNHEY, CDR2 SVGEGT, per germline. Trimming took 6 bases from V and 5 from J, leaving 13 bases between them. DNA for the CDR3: TGTGCCAGCAGAGGGCAGGAACCGACCGGGGAGCTGTTTTTT. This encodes CASRGQEPTGELFF.

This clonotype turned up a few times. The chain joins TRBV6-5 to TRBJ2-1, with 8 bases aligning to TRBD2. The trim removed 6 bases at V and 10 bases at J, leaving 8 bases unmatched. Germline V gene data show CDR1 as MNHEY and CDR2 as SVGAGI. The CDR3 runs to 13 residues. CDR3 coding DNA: TGTGCCAGCAGGTTAGCGGGGCCCCGCGAGCAGTTCTTC. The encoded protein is CASRLAGPREQFF.

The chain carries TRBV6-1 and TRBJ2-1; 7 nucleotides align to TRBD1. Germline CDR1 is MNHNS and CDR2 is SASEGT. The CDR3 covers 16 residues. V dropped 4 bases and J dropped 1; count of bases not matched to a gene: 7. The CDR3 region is CASSGGQVASYNEQFF. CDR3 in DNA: TGTGCCAGCAGTGGAGGACAGGTTGCGTCCTACAATGAGCAGTTCTTC.

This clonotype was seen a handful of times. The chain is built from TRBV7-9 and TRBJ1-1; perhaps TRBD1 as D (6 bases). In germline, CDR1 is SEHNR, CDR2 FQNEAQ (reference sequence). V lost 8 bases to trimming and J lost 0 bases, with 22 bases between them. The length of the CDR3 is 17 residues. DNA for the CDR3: TGTGCCAGCTGCTGGGGTCCACAGGGATCCATGAACACTGAAGCTTTCTTT. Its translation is CASCWGPQGSMNTEAFF.

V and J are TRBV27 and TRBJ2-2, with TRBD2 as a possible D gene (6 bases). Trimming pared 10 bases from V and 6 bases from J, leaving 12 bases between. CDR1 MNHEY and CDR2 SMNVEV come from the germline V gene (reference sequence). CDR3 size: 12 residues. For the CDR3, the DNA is TGTGCCACCCTGGGGGGTGCCGGGGAGCTGTTTTTT. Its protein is CATLGGAGELFF.

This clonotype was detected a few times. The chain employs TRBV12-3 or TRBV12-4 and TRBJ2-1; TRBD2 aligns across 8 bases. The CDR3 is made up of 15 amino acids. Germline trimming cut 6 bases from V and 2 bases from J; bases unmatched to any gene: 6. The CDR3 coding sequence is TGTGCCAGCAGGTCCGGGACTAGGCCCTACAATGAGCAGTTCTTC. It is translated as CASRSGTRPYNEQFF.

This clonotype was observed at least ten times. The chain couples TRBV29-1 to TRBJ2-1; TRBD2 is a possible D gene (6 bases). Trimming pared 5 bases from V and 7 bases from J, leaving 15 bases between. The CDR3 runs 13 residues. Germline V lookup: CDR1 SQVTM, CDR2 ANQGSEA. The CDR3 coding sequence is TGCAGCGTTTCTGTGACTAGTTTGAATGAGCAGTTCTTC. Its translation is CSVSVTSLNEQFF.

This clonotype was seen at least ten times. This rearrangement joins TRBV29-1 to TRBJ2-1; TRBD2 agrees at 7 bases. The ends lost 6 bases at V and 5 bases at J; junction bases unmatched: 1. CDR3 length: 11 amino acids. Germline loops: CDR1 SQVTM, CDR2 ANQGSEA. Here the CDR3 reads CSVGRDNEQFF. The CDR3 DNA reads TGCAGCGTAGGGAGGGACAATGAGCAGTTCTTC.

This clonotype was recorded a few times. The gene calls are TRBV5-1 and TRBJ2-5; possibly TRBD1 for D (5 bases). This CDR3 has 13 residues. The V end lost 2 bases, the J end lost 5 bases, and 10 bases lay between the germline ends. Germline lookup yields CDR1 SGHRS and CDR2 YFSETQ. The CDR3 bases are TGCGCCAGCAGCTTCGGACATACGGAGACCCAGTACTTC. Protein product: CASSFGHTETQYF.